What follows is one T cell receptor beta chain and its context. Preparation of the TCRbeta library used unique molecular identifiers. In TCRdb, the PCR reads were re-called with MiXCR into one record per CDR3 protein. The sample carries approximately 400,000 distinct CDR3 sequences, approximately 10% recorded once. The record originates from a study of T-cell reconstitution after alpha-beta-depleted transplantation in children. Germline V CDR1 and CDR2: MNHEY, SMNVEV (reference sequence). CDR3 length: 14 residues. V was shortened by 2 bases and J by 6 bases, with 14 bases between the two germline ends.

The sequences come from PBMCs from the stem cell graft donor, collected from the stem cell graft. The V gene is TRBV27, the J gene TRBJ2-7; a weak D match, TRBD2 (7 bases). The receptor comes from a human donor who donated a stem cell graft to a child with acute myeloid leukemia. In nucleotides, the CDR3 is TGTGCCAGCAGTTTAAGGACGGGGGGCCGCGAGCAGTACTTC. This sequence encodes CASSLRTGGREQYF.